The following is a T cell receptor (beta chain) sequence with its context. Its target is not known. These data come from a study of beta chain features in type 1 diabetes. Whole-study context: The patients were much like the healthy donors in age, gender and cell yields. Taken together, all samples contributed some 100 million examined sorted cells. Study results and caveats: Diminished insertions and augmented deletions at VDJ junctions characterized type 1 diabetes patients. Moderate yet significant TCRB CDR3 shortening was seen in Type 1 diabetes patients in all four CD4+ subsets.

The CDR3 has 15 amino acids. The germline gives CDR1 SGDLS, CDR2 YYNGEE. Germline trimming cut 0 bases from V and 4 bases from J; bases unmatched to any gene: 7. Of the isolated RNA, all was reverse transcribed, and so the sequenced material was expressed TCRB transcripts. Roughly 3.6 million reads, on average, came from each naive, central memory and regulatory T cell sample. Assay: immunoSEQ multiplex PCR; the TCRdb copy retains only in-frame clones and omits some. The table records 100,000 to 150,000 clones, 7.5% to 9.5% of them present only once. The chain joins TRBV9 to TRBJ2-7; 7 bases agree with TRBD2. The sequencing input was central memory CD4+ T cells from blood. The TCR comes from a man younger than 45 with type 1 diabetes. CDR3: CASSVGATSRYEQYF. DNA for the CDR3: TGTGCCAGCAGCGTAGGGGCGACTAGCAGGTACGAGCAGTACTTC.